These 23 T cell receptor beta chains were all obtained from the same sample, sequenced in a study of shared clonotypes between healthy human individuals. Sequencing was performed with immunoSEQ multiplex PCR; in TCRdb, only in-frame clones are kept and a portion is missing. In the table there are around 1,100,000 clones, about 72% of which are singletons. The sample consisted of memory CD4+ T cells from PBMCs. Subset denoted: CD45RA-negative fraction. These receptors all stem from a young man in good health. Some clones in this sample may be carry-over from other donors' samples.

The rearrangement joins TRBV28 to TRBJ2-4, with D tentatively TRBD2 (6 bases). V was trimmed by 5 bases and J by 9 bases, leaving 17 bases between them. The CDR3 length is 14 residues. The germline V gene has CDR1 MDHEN and CDR2 SYDVKM. The CDR3 region has the DNA TGTGCCAGCAGTCCTAGACTAGACCGAAGCATTCAGTACTTC. The encoded protein is CASSPRLDRSIQYF.

This clone has only one observation. The rearrangement uses TRBV6-1 and TRBJ2-7; D not resolved. V was shortened by 2 bases and J by 3 bases, with 11 bases between the two germline ends. CDR1 and CDR2 from the germline V gene are MNHNS and SASEGT. The CDR3 is made up of 14 amino acids. In DNA, the CDR3 is TGTGCCAGCAGTGAAAGTGCCAGGTTCTACGAGCAGTACTTC. It yields the protein CASSESARFYEQYF.

CDR3 in amino acids: CASSLLPGTNYGYTF. CDR3 sequence (DNA): TGTGCCAGCAGCTTACTGCCAGGGACGAACTATGGCTACACCTTC. The chain is built from TRBV7-3 and TRBJ1-2; D is possibly TRBD1 (5 bases). Germline V gives CDR1 SGHTA, CDR2 FQGTGA. V was pared by 2 bases and J by 2 bases, with 12 bases between. The CDR3 spans 15 residues. The full variable domain, its missing parts supplied by reference TRBV7-3 and TRBJ1-2, is GAGVSQTPSNKVTEKGKYVELRCDPISGHTALYWYRQSLGQGPEFLIYFQGTGAADDSGLPNDRFFAVRPEGSVSTLKIQRTERGDSAVYLCASSLLPGTNYGYTFGSGTRLTVV.

This clone was detected a few times. The chain combines TRBV11-2 with TRBJ2-1; 9 bases fit TRBD2. Germline V CDR1 and CDR2: SGHAT, FQNNGV. Trimming at V came to 1 base and at J to 4 bases, leaving 5 bases not matched to a gene. The CDR3 is made up of 16 amino acids. The CDR3 loop reads CASSLGDLAGYNEQFF. CDR3 DNA sequence: TGTGCCAGCAGCTTAGGAGATCTAGCGGGATACAATGAGCAGTTCTTC.

This chain links TRBV2 with TRBJ2-2; D might be TRBD2 (6 bases). V was pared by 2 bases and J by 7 bases, with 14 bases between. The germline V gene has CDR1 SNHLY and CDR2 FYNNEI. There are 15 residues in the CDR3. CDR3 in DNA: TGTGCCAGCAGTGAAAGGAGGGCAGCCAACGGGGAGCTGTTTTTT. It is translated as CASSERRAANGELFF.

The rearrangement links TRBV10-3 to TRBJ2-7; 8 nucleotides match TRBD1. With 7 bases clipped from V and 3 bases from J, the junction kept 5 bases outside the gene matches. Per germline, CDR1 ENHRY and CDR2 SYGVKD. This CDR3 contains 13 residues. In DNA, the CDR3 is TGTGCCATCAAAGGACAGGGAGTCTACGAGCAGTACTTC. Translated, it gives CAIKGQGVYEQYF.

The chain recombines TRBV5-1 with TRBJ2-7, with D uncertain. The CDR3 has 14 residues. Germline V CDR1 and CDR2: SGHRS, YFSETQ. Trimming left V 0 bases short and J 2 bases short, with 9 bases between. The CDR3 here is CASSLVSATYEQYF. In nucleotides, the CDR3 is TGCGCCAGCAGCTTGGTGTCAGCTACCTACGAGCAGTACTTC.

Turning to this clone: Other DNA sequences within the sample encode an identical CDR3. The chain combines TRBV5-1 with TRBJ1-1, with 9 bases fitting TRBD1. The germline gives CDR1 SGHRS, CDR2 YFSETQ. The length of the CDR3 is 15 residues. Trimming removed 3 bases from V and 2 bases from J; junction bases left unmatched: 5. The CDR3 reads CASSSQGALNTEAFF. The CDR3 region has the DNA TGCGCCAGCAGCTCACAGGGGGCGCTTAACACTGAAGCTTTCTTT. The full variable domain, in which reference TRBV5-1 and TRBJ1-1 provide the parts outside the CDR3, is KAGVTQTPRYLIKTRGQQVTLSCSPISGHRSVSWYQQTPGQGLQFLFEYFSETQRNKGNFPGRFSGRQFSNSRSEMNVSTLELGDSALYLCASSSQGALNTEAFFGQGTRLTVV.

J is TRBJ2-3 and V is TRBV7-9; TRBD1 might be the D (7 bases). V was pared by 6 bases and J by 2 bases, with 21 bases between. Germline lookup yields CDR1 SEHNR and CDR2 FQNEAQ (reference sequence). The CDR3 extends over 17 amino acids. The chain's CDR3 is CASRHRGRERATDTQYF. DNA for the CDR3: TGTGCCAGCAGGCACAGGGGACGGGAGAGGGCCACAGATACGCAGTATTTT.

The chain has TRBV5-4 and TRBJ2-7; TRBD2 is a possible D gene (5 bases). There are 13 residues in the CDR3. Trimming pared 0 bases from V and 6 bases from J, leaving 10 bases between. Looked up from germline, CDR1 is SGHNT and CDR2 is YYREEE (reference sequence). Here the CDR3 reads CASSLGTVPEQYF. For the CDR3, the DNA is TGTGCCAGCAGCTTGGGGACTGTCCCCGAGCAGTACTTC.

The V gene is TRBV28, the J gene TRBJ1-1; D remains unclear. V was pared by 3 bases and J by 1 base, with 9 bases between. The germline V gene encodes CDR1 MDHEN and CDR2 SYDVKM. This CDR3 region has 14 residues. The CDR3, as DNA: TGTGCCAGCAGTTTGGCAGGATGGAACACTGAAGCTTTCTTT. Its protein product is CASSLAGWNTEAFF.

V and J are TRBV5-1 and TRBJ2-3; 9 bases align to TRBD2. The CDR3 loop spans 17 amino acids. Germline V CDR1 and CDR2: SGHRS, YFSETQ. The V segment lost 0 bases and the J segment 2 bases; nucleotides outside the gene matches: 7. CDR3 in DNA: TGCGCCAGCAGCTTGGGGCTAGCGGGGAGATTCACAGATACGCAGTATTTT. As protein: CASSLGLAGRFTDTQYF.

The J gene is TRBJ2-3, the V gene TRBV5-1; perhaps TRBD1 as D (6 bases). This CDR3 comprises 14 residues. V lost 4 bases to trimming and J lost 5 bases, with 14 bases between them. CDR1 and CDR2 (germline): SGHRS, YFSETQ. The CDR3 region is CASSEGGYGDTQYF. CDR3 in DNA: TGCGCCAGCAGCGAAGGGGGATATGGAGATACGCAGTATTTT.

The rearrangement joins TRBV2 to TRBJ2-3; TRBD1 matches at 11 bases. This CDR3 has 15 residues. The germline CDR1 and CDR2 sequences are SNHLY and FYNNEI. The ends lost 7 bases at V and 4 bases at J; junction bases unmatched: 7. Here the CDR3 DNA reads TGTGCCAGCAAGTTGGGACAGGGGGGCGCAGATACGCAGTATTTT. Translated: CASKLGQGGADTQYF.

With regard to this clone: Other DNA sequences within the sample encode an identical CDR3. The CDR3 DNA reads TGTGCCAGCAGCTTTAGCGGGAGGGGGGGAGAGCAGTTCTTC. Protein: CASSFSGRGGEQFF. The chain joins TRBV7-8 to TRBJ2-1; TRBD2 aligns across 11 bases. Germline CDR1 reads SGHVS; CDR2 reads FQNEAQ. The CDR3 contains 14 residues. With 3 bases clipped from V and 10 bases from J, the junction kept 5 bases outside the gene matches.

This chain links TRBV30 with TRBJ2-1; 7 nucleotides align to TRBD2. Looked up from germline, CDR1 is GTSNPN and CDR2 is SVGIG (reference sequence). The CDR3 covers 14 residues. V lost 8 bases to trimming and J lost 3 bases; unmatched junction nucleotides: 10. Written as DNA, the CDR3 is TGTGCCCGCTCAACGGGAGGCCTCTACAATGAGCAGTTCTTC. It is translated as CARSTGGLYNEQFF.

The rearrangement uses TRBV9 and TRBJ2-7, with 7 bases aligning to TRBD2. CDR1 is SGDLS and CDR2 is YYNGEE in the germline V gene. J gave up 7 bases and V 0 bases, and 10 bases lay outside the gene matches. The CDR3 length is 15 residues. The CDR3 DNA sequence: TGTGCCAGCAGCGTAGCACCGGTGGGGCGGGAGGAGCAGTACTTC. It translates to CASSVAPVGREEQYF.

J is TRBJ1-2 and V is TRBV25-1, with D possibly being TRBD1 (6 bases). CDR3 length equals 13 residues. Trimming shortened V by 3 bases and J by 6 bases, and 11 bases separated the two germline ends. Germline V gene data show CDR1 as MGHDK and CDR2 as SYGVNS. The CDR3 sequence: CASSELAGDGYTF. The CDR3 DNA reads as TGTGCCAGCAGTGAGTTGGCAGGGGATGGCTACACCTTC.

The chain recombines TRBV4-1 with TRBJ2-5, with 7 nucleotides matching TRBD2. Germline V gene sequence: CDR1 MGHRA, CDR2 YSYEKL. The CDR3 covers 14 residues. V was clipped by 4 bases and J by 1 base; unmatched bases: 3. The CDR3 DNA follows: TGCGCCAGCAGCCGTGGGGGGGGCCAAGAGACCCAGTACTTC. This encodes CASSRGGGQETQYF.

This clone was observed once. The rearrangement links TRBV9 to TRBJ2-2; TRBD1 matches 7 bases. The length of the CDR3 is 14 residues. Looked up from germline, CDR1 is SGDLS and CDR2 is YYNGEE. Losses at the gene ends were 4 bases for V and 5 bases for J; bases not matched to a gene: 5. This CDR3 is CASSWQGETGELFF. DNA of the CDR3: TGTGCCAGCAGCTGGCAGGGGGAAACCGGGGAGCTGTTTTTT.

V is TRBV5-1 and J is TRBJ2-5; possibly TRBD2 for D (5 bases). The V end lost 4 bases, the J end lost 4 bases, and 14 bases lay between the germline ends. CDR1 and CDR2 (germline): SGHRS, YFSETQ. This CDR3 has 14 residues. CDR3 in DNA: TGCGCCAGCAGCCCGACGGCCGAGGGAGAGACCCAGTACTTC. Translating gives CASSPTAEGETQYF.

The J gene is TRBJ2-7, the V gene TRBV30; the match to TRBD2 covers 8 bases. Trimming removed 5 bases from V and 3 bases from J; junction bases left unmatched: 6. The CDR3 totals 13 residues. Germline V gives CDR1 GTSNPN, CDR2 SVGIG (reference sequence). The CDR3 DNA is TGTGCCTGGCTGAGGCTAGCGGGCTACGAGCAGTACTTC. Translated, it gives CAWLRLAGYEQYF.

The chain employs TRBV6-1 and TRBJ1-2; no definite D call. Trimming pared 3 bases from V and 8 bases from J, leaving 16 bases between. CDR1 is MNHNS, CDR2 SASEGT, per germline. The CDR3 runs 14 residues. Written as DNA, the CDR3 is TGTGCCAGCAGTGACGAGAAGAAGGGCGGCGGCTACACCTTC. Translation: CASSDEKKGGGYTF.